This T cell receptor beta chain was identified in a study of T cell responses to AZD1222 COVID-19 vaccine (dated by TCRdb to the early 2020s). In the study overall: AZD1222 recipients given second doses at about 4 weeks or at about 12 weeks were pooled, since spike-specific TCR depth and breadth were not found to differ between the two schedules. TCR sequencing was performed for fewer than 250 trial participants, of whom some 200 were given two doses of AZD1222 and approximately 26 were given two doses of MenACWY control vaccine. Trial participants were enrolled by age into subgroups of 18-55, 56-69 and 70-plus years, and approximately 150, 30 and 60 TCR-sequenced participants, respectively, were included in these subgroups.

Broader findings and caveats from the paper: The 56-69-year group was small, and its depth increase did not reach significance, likely because of low power. Because no samples from the day 14 peak response were available, repertoires could be characterized only after the peak T cell response. Vaccine-associated CD4 TCRs spanned the whole spike protein, with dominant responses in regions 160-218 and 743-854. Only 5 to 7 AZD1222 recipients were SARS-CoV-2 seropositive at baseline, limiting conclusions about previously exposed vaccinees. A significant rise in spike-specific TCR breadth and depth was observed after two AZD1222 doses relative to day 0 and relative to MenACWY recipients. Participants were mostly white British and included more females than males, and it was suggested by the authors that clonal diversity may have been underestimated. Nearly half of unique spike-specific TCRs reportedly recognized epitopes outside regions mutated in the B.1.351 and B.1.1.7 variants.

Sample time point, as interpreted from the label and publication: baseline before first vaccination. Samples from vaccinated people were obtained from the UK trials COV001 and COV002, which included a single-blind randomized controlled phase 2/3 trial of AZD1222 (ChAdOx1 nCoV-19) in healthy adults. For TCRbeta chain sequencing, PBMC samples were collected from trial participants at day 0 and at day 28 after the second dose. This clone was counted only a few times. Its antigen is currently not known. One base away there is no much larger clone; base qualities are not given. The CDR3 regions of human TCRbeta chains were analyzed by immunosequencing. In the source study's methods: Repertoire TCRs were matched against a reference library of SARS-CoV-2-specific TCRs generated with the MIRA antigen-specificity platform. Breadth was defined as the fraction of unique TCRs that were SARS-CoV-2-associated. Depth was defined as the fraction of total T cells that were SARS-CoV-2-associated. Using the MIRA data, each spike-specific TCR was assigned both to the spike region to which the TCR was reactive and to a CD4 or CD8 class. Log10-transformed breadth and depth values were compared by one-way ANOVA with Sidak's multiple comparisons tests. TCRdb holds this immuneACCESS table with in-frame rearrangements only. Some clones are missing; in checked studies, unresolved V genes explain under half, and the rest has no known cause. V and J calls and clone size are as listed in that table; D and trimming were resolved from the DNA. This sample gives roughly 70,000 clones in total; about 85% of them show up just once. The top ten hold roughly 22% of the sample.

The CDR3 runs 16 residues from the cysteine to the phenylalanine. Only CDR3 DNA remains: 48 bases, in frame from the first base. The germline V gene encodes CDR1 SGHTA and CDR2 FQGNSA. Germline trimming amounts to 5 bases on V and 7 bases on J, with 10 as the count of junction bases outside the gene matches. The TCR comes from an adult in good health. Rearrangement joined TRBV7-2 to TRBJ2-1, with TRBD1 identical over 11 junction bases. Material: peripheral blood, obtained on day 0 of AZD1222 vaccination. The DNA sequence is as follows: TGTGCCAGCAGCACCACCTCCGGGACAGGGGGAAATGAGCAGTTCTTC. Protein translation: CASSTTSGTGGNEQFF.